This entry lists 26 T cell receptor beta chains sequenced from one sample in a study of T cell responses to AZD1222 COVID-19 vaccine (dated by TCRdb to about 2021). The library was built by means of the immunoSEQ multiplex PCR assay. In its TCRdb copy, this immuneACCESS table keeps in-frame sequences only and misses some clones. Where compared with another copy, unresolved V genes explain less than half of these, and the others have no known cause. This sample gives about 180,000 clones in total; roughly 94% of them show up just once. The leading ten clones occupy roughly 1.5% of the sample. This specimen's time point label, per the study, means: about 28 days (+/-7) after the second vaccine dose. Sequencing used peripheral blood, obtained 28 days after the second AZD1222 dose. Receptor source: an adult who received the AZD1222 COVID-19 vaccine.

This clone has just a few counts. The rearrangement joins TRBV28 to TRBJ1-1; D call uncertain. The CDR3 is made up of 12 amino acids. Germline CDR1 and CDR2: MDHEN and SYDVKM. The ends were cut back, 6 bases at V and 5 bases at J, with 10 bases in the middle. CDR3 in amino acids: CASSFPETEAFF. CDR3 DNA sequence: TGTGCCAGCAGCTTCCCCGAAACTGAAGCTTTCTTT.

This chain connects TRBV28 to TRBJ2-5, with TRBD2 identical over 12 bases. With 7 bases clipped from V and 2 bases from J, the junction kept 8 bases outside the gene matches. CDR3 length: 16 amino acids. CDR1 and CDR2 from the germline V gene are MDHEN and SYDVKM. The CDR3 loop is CASNRPLAGGQETQYF. CDR3 nucleotides: TGTGCCAGCAACCGTCCCCTAGCGGGAGGGCAAGAGACCCAGTACTTC.

This chain connects TRBV6-5 to TRBJ1-5; D might be TRBD1 (6 bases). Germline assignment: CDR1 MNHEY and CDR2 SVGAGI. Trimming pared 8 bases from V and 3 bases from J, leaving 14 bases between. The CDR3 length is 14 residues. The CDR3 spells CASEQGGPNQPQHF. The CDR3 DNA follows: TGTGCCAGCGAACAAGGGGGACCCAATCAGCCCCAGCATTTT.

This chain joins TRBV14 and TRBJ2-4; D is possibly TRBD1 or TRBD2 (5 bases each). This CDR3 comprises 15 residues. The V gene lost 4 bases and the J gene lost 2 bases, with 12 bases spanning the gap. CDR1 is SGHDN, CDR2 FVKESK, per germline. The CDR3 reads CASSPLGGSKNIQYF. The CDR3 region has the DNA TGTGCCAGCAGCCCACTTGGGGGATCCAAAAACATTCAGTACTTC.

The V and J genes are TRBV6-2 or TRBV6-3 and TRBJ1-6; no clear D. CDR3 length equals 14 residues. CDR1 is MNHEY, CDR2 SVGEGT, per germline. Trimming removed 2 bases at V and 6 bases at J, with 8 bases between. The CDR3, as DNA: TGTGCCAGCAGTTACGGTCGACCTAATTCACCCCTCCACTTT. Translated, it gives CASSYGRPNSPLHF.

The chain recombines TRBV9 with TRBJ1-2, with D perhaps matching TRBD1 (6 bases). V was cut by 0 bases and J by 2 bases, with 11 bases left in between. The CDR3 runs to 15 residues. The germline V gene has CDR1 SGDLS and CDR2 YYNGEE. Here the CDR3 reads CASSVVAGANYGYTF. The DNA for the CDR3 is TGTGCCAGCAGCGTAGTGGCAGGGGCAAACTATGGCTACACCTTC.

A remark on this clone: The CDR3 does not end in the conserved phenylalanine or tryptophan, so this is likely a read error. The limits of the CDR3 on the DNA are not certain, so only TCRdb's listed CDR3 is given. The V call is TRBV28, the J call TRBJ1-1; the D segment call TRBD1 is taken from the table without a DNA check. Looked up from germline, CDR1 is MDHEN and CDR2 is SYDVKM. Counting both end residues, the CDR3 totals 13 amino acids. CDR3 sequence: CASSLGRRGGPPL.

The genes are TRBV19 and TRBJ1-1, with 7 positions matching TRBD1. Germline V lookup: CDR1 LNHDA, CDR2 SQIVND (reference sequence). V lost 6 bases, J lost 1 base, and 8 bases stayed unmatched. The CDR3 extends over 15 amino acids. CDR3 sequence reads: CASSRAGTANTEAFF. The CDR3 DNA sequence: TGTGCCAGTAGCCGGGCCGGGACAGCGAACACTGAAGCTTTCTTT.

This clone was found once. The J gene is TRBJ1-2, the V gene TRBV7-3; 7 bases align to TRBD1. There are 14 residues in the CDR3. After removal of 5 bases from V and 6 bases from J, the junction contained 9 bases not matched to a gene. The germline gives CDR1 SGHTA, CDR2 FQGTGA. The CDR3, as DNA: TGTGCCAGCAGCCCCACTAAGGGGGCGCATGGCTACACCTTC. It encodes CASSPTKGAHGYTF.

J is TRBJ2-2 and V is TRBV19; unclear D gene. The CDR3 contains 15 residues. Germline V gives CDR1 LNHDA, CDR2 SQIVND (reference sequence). The V end lost 2 bases, the J end lost 2 bases, and 9 bases lay between the germline ends. The CDR3 loop reads CASSITAYNTGELFF. Written as DNA, the CDR3 is TGTGCCAGTAGTATAACGGCCTATAACACCGGGGAGCTGTTTTTT.

This rearrangement joins TRBV6-1 to TRBJ2-7; D not resolved. CDR3 size: 15 residues. CDR1 is MNHNS and CDR2 is SASEGT in the germline V gene. The V gene lost 8 bases and the J gene lost 1 base, with 18 bases spanning the gap. The CDR3 region is CASYDRASPSYEQYF. As DNA, the CDR3 is TGTGCCAGCTATGACCGAGCCTCCCCTTCCTACGAGCAGTACTTC.

The rearrangement uses TRBV7-9 and TRBJ1-1; D is unclear. Germline V gives CDR1 SEHNR, CDR2 FQNEAQ (reference sequence). Trimming shortened V by 5 bases and J by 3 bases, and 13 bases separated the two germline ends. The CDR3 sequence is 14 residues long. The CDR3 reads CASSPQSIYTEAFF. The CDR3 nucleotides are TGTGCCAGCAGCCCCCAGAGTATATACACTGAAGCTTTCTTT.

The chain recombines TRBV19 with TRBJ2-1; possible D gene TRBD2, 5 bases. The germline V and J ends were trimmed by 8 bases and 1 base, with 15 bases remaining between them. CDR1 and CDR2 from the germline V gene are LNHDA and SQIVND (reference sequence). The CDR3 has 15 amino acids. Here the CDR3 reads CASRGPVGSYNEQFF. DNA for the CDR3: TGTGCCAGTCGAGGGCCGGTCGGGTCCTACAATGAGCAGTTCTTC.

The chain is built from TRBV4-1 and TRBJ1-6; possible D gene TRBD1, 5 bases. Trimming took off 1 base at V and 9 bases at J, with 7 bases between the two ends. Germline V gene sequence: CDR1 MGHRA, CDR2 YSYEKL. The CDR3 totals 13 residues. The CDR3 nucleotides read TGCGCCAGCAGCCAAGTGGGGACTTCACCCCTCCACTTT. Translating it yields CASSQVGTSPLHF.

The chain uses TRBV5-1 and TRBJ1-3, with D hard to call. The V end lost 0 bases, the J end lost 1 base, and 8 bases lay between the germline ends. This CDR3 has 15 amino acids. CDR1 and CDR2 (germline): SGHRS, YFSETQ. The DNA of the CDR3 is TGCGCCAGCAGCTTGGCTGCAGGTTCTGGAAACACCATATATTTT. Amino acid sequence: CASSLAAGSGNTIYF.

The rearrangement links TRBV4-3 to TRBJ1-5, with D possibly matching TRBD1 (5 bases). V lost 3 bases, J lost 9 bases, and 18 bases lay in between. Germline V gives CDR1 LGHNA, CDR2 YSLEER. CDR3 length: 15 amino acids. The CDR3 nucleotides read TGCGCCAGCAGCCAGGACCGGGACGCCCTGAGGCCCCAGCATTTT. Amino acid sequence: CASSQDRDALRPQHF.

As for this clone: The germline gene is not matched at one end of the junction; a read error may be the cause. V usage is TRBV2 and J usage is TRBJ1-5; D is uncertain. The germline gives CDR1 SNHLY, CDR2 FYNNEI. The CDR3 extends over 13 amino acids. For the CDR3, the DNA is TGTGCCAGCAATGAAGTGGACAATCAGCCCCAGCATTTT. Translated, it gives CASNEVDNQPQHF.

V is TRBV7-9 and J is TRBJ2-5; D remains ambiguous. V was cut by 8 bases and J by 1 base, with 8 bases left in between. CDR1 is SEHNR and CDR2 is FQNEAQ in the germline V gene (reference sequence). CDR3 length: 12 residues. This CDR3 is CASRSTQETQYF. For the CDR3, the DNA is TGTGCCAGCCGATCGACCCAAGAGACCCAGTACTTC.

This rearrangement joins TRBV5-5 to TRBJ1-4; D is ambiguous. In germline, CDR1 is SGHKS, CDR2 YYEKEE (reference sequence). The CDR3 is 13 residues long. The V end was cut by 0 bases, the J end by 7 bases, with 7 bases between. CDR3: CASSLDPLEKLFF. The CDR3 bases are TGTGCCAGCAGCTTGGACCCTCTTGAAAAACTGTTTTTT. The variable domain in full, with the rest retrieved from reference TRBV5-5 and TRBJ1-4, is DAGVTQSPTHLIKTRGQQVTLRCSPISGHKSVSWYQQVLGQGPQFIFQYYEKEERGRGNFPDRFSARQFPNYSSELNVNALLLGDSALYLCASSLDPLEKLFFGSGTQLSVL.

The V and J genes are TRBV27 and TRBJ1-1; D gene ambiguous. The CDR3 is made up of 15 amino acids. Germline V gene data show CDR1 as MNHEY and CDR2 as SMNVEV (reference sequence). Trimming stripped 2 bases from V and 1 base from J, with 11 bases between. CDR3 DNA sequence: TGTGCCAGCAGTTTAAGCGGCCAGGCGAACACTGAAGCTTTCTTT. Protein sequence: CASSLSGQANTEAFF.

The CDR3 loop is CASNNYNEQFF. The CDR3 nucleotides read TGTGCCAGCAACAACTACAATGAGCAGTTCTTC. The V call is TRBV6-5, the J call TRBJ2-1; no definite D call. CDR3 length equals 11 residues. The ends were cut back, 7 bases at V and 3 bases at J, with 4 bases in the middle. Germline CDR1 and CDR2: MNHEY and SVGAGI.

The J gene is TRBJ2-5, the V gene TRBV20-1; 8 positions agree with TRBD2. This CDR3 comprises 14 residues. The trim removed 3 bases at V and 4 bases at J, leaving 7 bases unmatched. The V gene's germline CDR1 is DFQATT and CDR2 SNEGSKA (reference sequence). The CDR3 bases are TGCAGTGCTAGTCCTGCGGGAGGAGGAGAGACCCAGTACTTC. As protein: CSASPAGGGETQYF.

This sequence joins TRBV5-1 and TRBJ2-7, with D perhaps assigned TRBD1 or TRBD2 (5 bases each). The CDR3 sequence is 14 residues long. V lost 4 bases and J 4 bases, leaving 15 bases between the germline ends. Germline CDR1 reads SGHRS; CDR2 reads YFSETQ. In DNA form, the CDR3 reads TGCGCCAGCAGCCGAGGGACCTCAACATACGAGCAGTACTTC. Translated, it gives CASSRGTSTYEQYF.

The chain employs TRBV18 and TRBJ2-7, with 8 bases that match TRBD1. Germline assignment: CDR1 KGHSH and CDR2 LQKENI. The CDR3 covers 15 residues. The trim removed 3 bases at V and 6 bases at J, leaving 10 bases unmatched. The CDR3 reads CASSPSGQGHSEQYF. As DNA, the CDR3 is TGTGCCAGCTCACCGTCAGGACAGGGTCACAGCGAGCAGTACTTC.

The chain uses TRBV7-3 and TRBJ2-5; D is uncertain. The germline CDR1 and CDR2 sequences are SGHTA and FQGTGA. The V gene lost 9 bases and the J gene lost 5 bases, with 4 bases spanning the gap. This CDR3 has 9 residues. CDR3 coding DNA: TGTGCCAGACGGGAGACCCAGTACTTC. Amino acid sequence: CARRETQYF.

The chain is built from TRBV5-1 and TRBJ1-1; D may be TRBD1 (5 bases). This CDR3 contains 15 residues. Per germline, CDR1 SGHRS and CDR2 YFSETQ. V was clipped by 0 bases and J by 3 bases, with 12 bases between them. CDR3 in amino acids: CASSLDGGRDTEAFF. The CDR3 nucleotides read TGCGCCAGCAGCTTGGATGGGGGGAGAGACACTGAAGCTTTCTTT. Drawing the rest from reference TRBV5-1 and TRBJ1-1, the complete variable domain is KAGVTQTPRYLIKTRGQQVTLSCSPISGHRSVSWYQQTPGQGLQFLFEYFSETQRNKGNFPGRFSGRQFSNSRSEMNVSTLELGDSALYLCASSLDGGRDTEAFFGQGTRLTVV.